The 15 T cell receptor beta chains given below trace back to one sample, sequenced in a study of blood T cell repertoires in COVID-19. Only in-frame clones appear in the TCRdb table, and some are missing; sequencing was by immunoSEQ multiplex PCR. The table includes approximately 94,000 clones, roughly 87% detected once. The sample comprised peripheral blood. Receptors were obtained from a man between 25 and 39 years old in a cohort sampled during active COVID-19.

The chain combines TRBV7-8 with TRBJ1-1, with D unclear. Germline V gene data show CDR1 as SGHVS and CDR2 as FQNEAQ. This CDR3 is built from 14 residues. Trimming left V 3 bases short and J 3 bases short, with 11 bases between. This CDR3 reads CASSLSRGDTEAFF. For the CDR3, the DNA is TGTGCCAGCAGCTTGAGTCGAGGAGACACTGAAGCTTTCTTT.

The chain links TRBV12-1 to TRBJ1-1; the DNA was not compared with TRBD1, the D call given in the table. TRBV12-1 is deemed a pseudogene. This CDR3 spans 17 amino acids. CDR3 DNA sequence: TGTGCCAGCAGCTTTGCCTTCACGACAGGGCCGAACACTGAAGCTTTCTTT. Translation gives CASSFAFTTGPNTEAFF.

A few counts support this clone. V is TRBV4-1 and J is TRBJ2-5, with a tentative D call TRBD1 (5 bases). The CDR3 extends over 16 amino acids. Trimming stripped 4 bases from V and 4 bases from J, with 19 bases between. Germline V gene lookup returns CDR1 MGHRA and CDR2 YSYEKL. The chain's CDR3 is CASSPRQGGPLETQYF. In DNA, the CDR3 is TGCGCCAGCAGCCCCCGGCAGGGCGGCCCCTTAGAGACCCAGTACTTC.

This clone was seen a single time. This chain joins TRBV4-1 and TRBJ2-2, with D perhaps TRBD1 (6 bases). CDR1 and CDR2 from the germline V gene are MGHRA and YSYEKL. V gave up 1 base and J gave up 4 bases, with 13 bases separating them. The CDR3 spans 16 residues. The DNA of the CDR3 is TGCGCCAGCAGCCAAGTACCAACAGGGATCACCGGGGAGCTGTTTTTT. Translation gives CASSQVPTGITGELFF.

The rearrangement uses TRBV3-1 (or the pseudogene TRBV3-2) and TRBJ2-3; 14 bases are a match to TRBD2. V was pared by 0 bases and J by 0 bases, with 2 bases of the junction left unmatched. This CDR3 has 18 residues. Germline values: CDR1 LGHDT, CDR2 YNNKEL (reference sequence). The CDR3 reads CASSQETSGGASTDTQYF. CDR3 sequence (DNA): TGTGCCAGCAGCCAAGAGACTAGCGGGGGGGCCAGCACAGATACGCAGTATTTT.

V is TRBV7-8 and J is TRBJ2-1; 12 nucleotides match TRBD2. Germline CDR1 SGHVS, CDR2 FQNEAQ. This CDR3 region has 14 residues. V lost 6 bases and J lost 6; bases outside the gene matches: 3. In DNA, the CDR3 is TGTGCCAGCAGTCTAGCGGGGGGGCTCAATGAGCAGTTCTTC. Translated: CASSLAGGLNEQFF.

The J gene is TRBJ1-1, the V gene TRBV28, with D possibly being TRBD1 (5 bases). The germline CDR1 and CDR2 sequences are MDHEN and SYDVKM. The length of the CDR3 is 17 residues. Between the trimmed V and J ends, which lost 5 bases and 4 bases, there was a span of 23 bases. CDR3 residues: CASSPPRGMTTSTEAFF. CDR3 in DNA: TGTGCCAGCAGTCCCCCTAGGGGCATGACGACGAGCACTGAAGCTTTCTTT. Variable domain in full (rest from reference TRBV28 and TRBJ1-1): DVKVTQSSRYLVKRTGEKVFLECVQDMDHENMFWYRQDPGLGLRLIYFSYDVKMKEKGDIPEGYSVSREKKERFSLILESASTNQTSMYLCASSPPRGMTTSTEAFFGQGTRLTVV.

This chain uses TRBV19 with TRBJ2-3, with unresolved D. V shed 5 bases and J shed 7 bases, with 10 bases lying between them. The CDR3 spans 12 residues. Germline CDR1 reads LNHDA; CDR2 reads SQIVND (reference sequence). The CDR3 loop is CASSSSGNTQYF. For the CDR3, the DNA is TGTGCCAGTAGTTCCAGTGGTAATACGCAGTATTTT.

This clone was seen once. The chain carries TRBV20-1 and TRBJ1-2; D unclear. The V gene's germline CDR1 is DFQATT and CDR2 SNEGSKA (reference sequence). The ends were cut back, 3 bases at V and 0 bases at J, with 14 bases in the middle. The CDR3 loop spans 15 amino acids. The CDR3 is CSASHRLRANYGYTF. In nucleotides, the CDR3 is TGCAGTGCTAGTCACCGCCTACGAGCTAACTATGGCTACACCTTC.

V usage is TRBV3-1 (or the pseudogene TRBV3-2) and J usage is TRBJ2-4; D is perhaps TRBD1 (6 bases). The CDR3 is 16 residues long. The ends were cut back, 3 bases at V and 1 base at J, with 13 bases in the middle. Germline V lookup: CDR1 LGHDT, CDR2 YNNKEL (reference sequence). The CDR3 bases are TGTGCCAGCAGCCATTCCAGGGGCCTGGCCAAAAACATTCAGTACTTC. This gives the protein CASSHSRGLAKNIQYF.

This chain links TRBV10-2 with TRBJ2-2; perhaps TRBD2 as D (6 bases). CDR3 size: 13 residues. Germline assignment: CDR1 WSHSY and CDR2 SAAADI. V dropped 6 bases and J dropped 1 base, with 6 bases sitting between them. The CDR3 loop reads CASRRGNTGELFF. CDR3 in DNA: TGCGCCAGCAGGCGGGGGAACACCGGGGAGCTGTTTTTT.

This clone was detected only once. The V and J genes are TRBV5-4 and TRBJ1-6, with 7 bases matching TRBD1. The V gene's germline CDR1 is SGHNT and CDR2 YYREEE (reference sequence). This CDR3 is 18 amino acids long. J was trimmed by 1 base and V by 0 bases; bases with no gene match: 7. The CDR3 region has the DNA TGTGCCAGCAGCTTGGGGGACAGTAGGGGATCCTATAATTCACCCCTCCACTTT. Translating gives CASSLGDSRGSYNSPLHF.

This clone was detected once. The V gene is TRBV5-4, the J gene TRBJ1-3, with D perhaps matching TRBD1 (5 bases). Germline-derived CDR1 and CDR2 are SGHNT and YYREEE (reference sequence). Between the trimmed V and J ends, which lost 0 bases and 4 bases, there was a span of 8 bases. This CDR3 contains 14 residues. The CDR3 spells CASSLAGSGNTIYF. As DNA, the CDR3 is TGTGCCAGCAGCTTGGCAGGGTCCGGAAACACCATATATTTT.

The rearrangement joins TRBV18 to TRBJ2-3; the match to TRBD2 covers 8 bases. This CDR3 has 15 residues. With V trimmed by 0 bases and J by 6 bases, 5 bases remained unmatched. Germline V gene data show CDR1 as KGHSH and CDR2 as LQKENI. Written as DNA, the CDR3 is TGTGCCAGCTCACCACCGGCGGGGGGAAGGGATACGCAGTATTTT. Translation: CASSPPAGGRDTQYF.

V is TRBV4-1 and J is TRBJ1-2; D remains unclear. V lost 2 bases and J 2 bases, leaving 9 bases between the germline ends. Germline lookup yields CDR1 MGHRA and CDR2 YSYEKL. This CDR3 spans 14 amino acids. CDR3 sequence (DNA): TGCGCCAGCAGCCAACAGTCACAAAACTATGGCTACACCTTC. It specifies CASSQQSQNYGYTF.